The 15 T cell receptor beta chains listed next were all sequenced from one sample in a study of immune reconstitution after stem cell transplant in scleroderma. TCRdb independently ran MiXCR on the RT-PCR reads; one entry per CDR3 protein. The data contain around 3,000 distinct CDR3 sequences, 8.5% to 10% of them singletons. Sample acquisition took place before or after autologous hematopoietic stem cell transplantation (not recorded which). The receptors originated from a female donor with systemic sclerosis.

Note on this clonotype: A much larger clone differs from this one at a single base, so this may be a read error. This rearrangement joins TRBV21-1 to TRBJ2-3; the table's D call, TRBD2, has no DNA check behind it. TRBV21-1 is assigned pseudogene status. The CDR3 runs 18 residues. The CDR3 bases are TGTGCCAGCAGCAAAGATCGGAACTGGGAGGGGACGGAAGATACGCAGTATTTT. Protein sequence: CASSKDRNWEGTEDTQYF.

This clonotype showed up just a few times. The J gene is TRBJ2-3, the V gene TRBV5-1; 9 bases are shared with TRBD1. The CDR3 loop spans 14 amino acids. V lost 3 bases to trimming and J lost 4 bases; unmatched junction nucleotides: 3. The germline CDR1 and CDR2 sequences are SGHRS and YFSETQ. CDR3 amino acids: CASSWDRVSDTQYF. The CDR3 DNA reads TGCGCCAGCAGCTGGGACAGGGTATCAGATACGCAGTATTTT.

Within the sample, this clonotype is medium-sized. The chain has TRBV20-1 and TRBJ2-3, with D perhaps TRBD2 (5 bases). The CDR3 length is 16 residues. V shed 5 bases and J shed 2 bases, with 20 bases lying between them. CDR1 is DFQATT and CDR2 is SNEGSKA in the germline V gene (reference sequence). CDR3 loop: CSASPLRGGTTDTQYF. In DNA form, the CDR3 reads TGCAGTGCTTCCCCCTTAAGAGGAGGCACCACAGATACGCAGTATTTT.

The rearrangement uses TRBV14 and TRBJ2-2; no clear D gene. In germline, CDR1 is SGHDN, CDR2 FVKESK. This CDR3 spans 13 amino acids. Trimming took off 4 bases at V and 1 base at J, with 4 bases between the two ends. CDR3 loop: CASSPVNTGELFF. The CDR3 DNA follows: TGTGCCAGCAGCCCAGTGAACACCGGGGAGCTGTTTTTT. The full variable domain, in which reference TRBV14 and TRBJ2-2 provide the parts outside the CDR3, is EAGVTQFPSHSVIEKGQTVTLRCDPISGHDNLYWYRRVMGKEIKFLLHFVKESKQDESGMPNNRFLAERTGGTYSTLKVQPAELEDSGVYFCASSPVNTGELFFGEGSRLTVL.

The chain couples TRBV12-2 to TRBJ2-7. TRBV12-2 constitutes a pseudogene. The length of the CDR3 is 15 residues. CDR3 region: CASRLAALVSYEQYF. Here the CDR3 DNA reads TGTGCAAGTCGCTTAGCTGCTCTTGTTTCCTACGAGCAGTACTTC.

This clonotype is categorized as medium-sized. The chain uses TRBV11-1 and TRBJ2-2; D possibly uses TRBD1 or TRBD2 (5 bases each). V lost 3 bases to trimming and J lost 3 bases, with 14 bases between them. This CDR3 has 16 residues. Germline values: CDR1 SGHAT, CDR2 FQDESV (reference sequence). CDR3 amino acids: CASSFTSGPYTGELFF. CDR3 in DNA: TGTGCCAGCAGCTTCACCTCGGGGCCGTACACCGGGGAGCTGTTTTTT.

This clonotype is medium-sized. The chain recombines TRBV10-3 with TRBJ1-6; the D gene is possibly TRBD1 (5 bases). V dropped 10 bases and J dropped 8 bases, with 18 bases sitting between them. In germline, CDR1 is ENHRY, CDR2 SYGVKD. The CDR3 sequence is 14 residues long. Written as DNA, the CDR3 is TGTGCCACCCGTCGGGGACCCGGGGATTCACCCCTCCACTTT. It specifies CATRRGPGDSPLHF.

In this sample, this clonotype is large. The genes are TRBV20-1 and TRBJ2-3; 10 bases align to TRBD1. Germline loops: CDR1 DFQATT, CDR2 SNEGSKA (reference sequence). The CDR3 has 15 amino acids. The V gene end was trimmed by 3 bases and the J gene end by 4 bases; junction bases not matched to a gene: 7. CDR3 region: CSASPGQGRADTQYF. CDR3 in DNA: TGCAGTGCTAGCCCGGGACAGGGGAGGGCAGATACGCAGTATTTT.

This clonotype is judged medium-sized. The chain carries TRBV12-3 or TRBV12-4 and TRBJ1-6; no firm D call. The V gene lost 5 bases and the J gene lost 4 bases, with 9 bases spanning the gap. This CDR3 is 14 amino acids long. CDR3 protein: CASSLTEYNSPLHF. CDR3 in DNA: TGTGCCAGCAGTCTCACGGAGTATAATTCACCCCTCCACTTT.

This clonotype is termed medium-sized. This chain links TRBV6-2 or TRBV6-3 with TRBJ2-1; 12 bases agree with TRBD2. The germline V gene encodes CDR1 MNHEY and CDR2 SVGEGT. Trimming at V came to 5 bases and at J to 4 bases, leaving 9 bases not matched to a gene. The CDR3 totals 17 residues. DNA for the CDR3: TGTGCCAGCAGTCCGCCGACTAGCGGGGGTTATTACAATGAGCAGTTCTTC. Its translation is CASSPPTSGGYYNEQFF.

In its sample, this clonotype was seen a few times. The CDR3 loop is CASSSTGTGGNEQYF. The CDR3 DNA reads TGTGCCAGCAGTTCAACCGGGACAGGGGGCAACGAGCAGTACTTC. The V gene is TRBV28, the J gene TRBJ2-7, with TRBD1 matching 12 bases. The CDR3 has 15 amino acids. CDR1 and CDR2 from the germline V gene are MDHEN and SYDVKM. V shed 4 bases and J 5 bases; nucleotides not matched to a gene: 6.

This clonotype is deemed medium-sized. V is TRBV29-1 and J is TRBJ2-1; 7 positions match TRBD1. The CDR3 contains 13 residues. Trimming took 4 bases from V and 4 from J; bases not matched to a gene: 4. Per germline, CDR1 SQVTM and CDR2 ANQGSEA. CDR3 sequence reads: CSVGGTDYNEQFF. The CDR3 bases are TGCAGCGTTGGGGGGACAGATTACAATGAGCAGTTCTTC.

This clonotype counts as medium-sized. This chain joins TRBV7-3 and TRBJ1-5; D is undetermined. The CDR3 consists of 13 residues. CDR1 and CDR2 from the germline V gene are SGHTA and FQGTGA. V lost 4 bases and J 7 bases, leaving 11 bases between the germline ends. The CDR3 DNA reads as TGTGCCAGCAGCTATTCTGAGGGCCAGCCCCAGCATTTT. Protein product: CASSYSEGQPQHF.

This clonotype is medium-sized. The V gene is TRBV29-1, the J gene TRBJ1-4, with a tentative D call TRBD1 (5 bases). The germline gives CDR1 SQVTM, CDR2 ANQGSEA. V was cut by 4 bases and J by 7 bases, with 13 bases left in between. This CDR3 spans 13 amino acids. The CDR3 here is CSVADTGTEKLFF. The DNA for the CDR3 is TGCAGCGTTGCGGACACGGGGACTGAAAAACTGTTTTTT.

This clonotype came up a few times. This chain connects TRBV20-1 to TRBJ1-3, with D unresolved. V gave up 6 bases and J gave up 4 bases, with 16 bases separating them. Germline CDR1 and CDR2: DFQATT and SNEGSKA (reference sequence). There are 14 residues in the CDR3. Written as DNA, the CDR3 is TGCAGTGCCCCCTATCGGGGTCCAGGAAACACCATATATTTT. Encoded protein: CSAPYRGPGNTIYF.